This T cell receptor beta chain is from a study of shared clonotypes between healthy human individuals. This clone has a single count. Sorted-subset replicate PCRs used around 220 ng DNA, around 27,000 T cell genomes. Assay used: immunoSEQ multiplex PCR; TCRdb lists only in-frame clones, some missing. The sample shows 1,400,000 or so clones, approximately 98.5% of them seen only once. Germline-derived CDR1 and CDR2 are LNHDA and SQIVND (reference sequence). This CDR3 region has 15 residues. The J segment lost 2 bases and the V segment lost 3 bases, leaving 5 bases of the junction unmatched. Division of CD4+ cells produced a CD45RA+ naive subset and a CD45RA-negative memory subset.

V and J are TRBV19 and TRBJ2-3; 7 bases align to TRBD1. The specimen was naive CD4+ T cells sorted from blood. Subset described: CD45RA+ positively selected. This sequence was found in a man aged 25 to 40 in good health. The CDR3 sequence: CASSIIGQATDTQYF. The CDR3 DNA follows: TGTGCCAGTAGTATCATCGGACAGGCCACAGATACGCAGTATTTT.